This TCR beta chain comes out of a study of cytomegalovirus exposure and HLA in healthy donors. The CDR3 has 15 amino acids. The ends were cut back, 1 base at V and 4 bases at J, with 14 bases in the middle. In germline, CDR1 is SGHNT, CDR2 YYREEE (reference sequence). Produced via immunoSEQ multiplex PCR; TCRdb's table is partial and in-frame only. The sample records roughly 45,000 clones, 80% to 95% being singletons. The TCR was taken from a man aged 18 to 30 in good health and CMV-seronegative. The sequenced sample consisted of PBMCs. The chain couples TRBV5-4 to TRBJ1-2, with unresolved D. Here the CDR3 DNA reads TGTGCCAGCAGCTTGCCGGCAGGCCAAAGCTATGGCTACACCTTC. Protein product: CASSLPAGQSYGYTF.